What follows are 22 T cell receptor beta chains derived from one specimen sequenced in a study of Graves' ophthalmopathy and Graves' hyperthyroidism. TCR beta CDR3 regions were amplified from RNA transcripts. HTBI primers were employed in first-round RT-PCR, then a second-round multiplex PCR followed. TCRdb ran MiXCR on the multiplex PCR reads and lists one entry per CDR3 protein. In the table there are 1 million to 1.3 million distinct CDR3 sequences, about 35% of which are singletons. The specimen sequenced was peripheral blood or thyroid tissue (not recorded which). The source is an adult man with Graves' hyperthyroidism.

This clonotype was seen ten or more times. One end of the junction varies from germline; a read error may be responsible. The chain couples TRBV20-1 to TRBJ1-2, with a tentative D call TRBD1 (5 bases). Germline V CDR1 and CDR2: DFQATT, SNEGSKA (reference sequence). This CDR3 contains 13 residues. CDR3 nucleotide sequence: TGCAGTGCTGGAGAGGGACGGACCTATGGCTACACCTTC. This translates into CSAGEGRTYGYTF.

The J gene is TRBJ2-7, the V gene TRBV2; maybe TRBD2 (5 bases). Trimming removed 0 bases at V and 2 bases at J, with 11 bases between. The length of the CDR3 is 15 residues. Germline V CDR1 and CDR2: SNHLY, FYNNEI. The CDR3 DNA reads TGTGCCAGCAGTGAAGCGCAAGGGAGTCCCTACGAGCAGTACTTC. Its translation is CASSEAQGSPYEQYF.

The chain carries TRBV20-1 and TRBJ2-6; 8 bases are shared with TRBD2. Trimming took 8 bases from V and 2 from J; bases not matched to a gene: 2. The germline V gene has CDR1 DFQATT and CDR2 SNEGSKA (reference sequence). The CDR3 has 13 residues. The CDR3: CSISGAGANVLTF. Written as DNA, the CDR3 is TGCAGTATTAGCGGGGCTGGGGCCAACGTCCTGACTTTC.

This clonotype has a count of ten or more. V is TRBV20-1 and J is TRBJ1-2; D might be TRBD1 (6 bases). Trimming pared 0 bases from V and 3 bases from J, leaving 20 bases between. The CDR3 totals 17 residues. Germline CDR1 DFQATT, CDR2 SNEGSKA (reference sequence). CDR3 bases: TGCAGTGCTAGAGATCTATTAAGGACAGCGAGGGACTATGGCTACACCTTC. Translating it yields CSARDLLRTARDYGYTF.

The chain employs TRBV5-4 and TRBJ2-7; a weak D match, TRBD2 (6 bases). Germline-derived CDR1 and CDR2 are SGHNT and YYREEE (reference sequence). V dropped 0 bases and J dropped 6 bases, with 13 bases sitting between them. The CDR3 spans 14 residues. CDR3 sequence: CASSLVGGLAEQYF. The DNA for the CDR3 is TGTGCCAGCAGCTTGGTTGGAGGGCTCGCCGAGCAGTACTTC. The full variable domain, completed using reference TRBV5-4 and TRBJ2-7, is ETGVTQSPTHLIKTRGQQVTLRCSSQSGHNTVSWYQQALGQGPQFIFQYYREEENGRGNFPPRFSGLQFPNYSSELNVNALELDDSALYLCASSLVGGLAEQYFGPGTRLTVT.

This sequence joins TRBV10-2 and TRBJ1-1, with D perhaps matching TRBD1 (5 bases). There are 15 residues in the CDR3. Germline V gene lookup returns CDR1 WSHSY and CDR2 SAAADI. Trimming pared 3 bases from V and 5 bases from J, leaving 16 bases between. CDR3 residues: CASSERRAGGTEAFF. CDR3 nucleotides: TGCGCCAGCAGTGAACGTAGGGCGGGGGGGACTGAAGCTTTCTTT.

The rearrangement links TRBV6-5 to TRBJ2-7, with 7 bases that match TRBD2. CDR1 is MNHEY and CDR2 is SVGAGI in the germline V gene. The length of the CDR3 is 15 residues. V lost 7 bases and J lost 3; bases outside the gene matches: 12. Here the CDR3 DNA reads TGTGCCAGCACTCGGAGGGCGGGGACTAACTACGAGCAGTACTTC. Residues: CASTRRAGTNYEQYF.

The table lists this clonotype with many counts. The rearrangement links TRBV19 to TRBJ1-1; D not certain. Trimming stripped 3 bases from V and 1 base from J, with 3 bases between. In germline, CDR1 is LNHDA, CDR2 SQIVND (reference sequence). The CDR3 runs to 12 residues. In DNA, the CDR3 is TGTGCCAGTAGTATCACGAACACTGAAGCTTTCTTT. Translating gives CASSITNTEAFF. Variable domain in full (rest from reference TRBV19 and TRBJ1-1): DGGITQSPKYLFRKEGQNVTLSCEQNLNHDAMYWYRQDPGQGLRLIYYSQIVNDFQKGDIAEGYSVSREKKESFPLTVTSAQKNPTAFYLCASSITNTEAFFGQGTRLTVV.

The genes are TRBV7-6 and TRBJ1-6; 7 nucleotides match TRBD1. This CDR3 is built from 15 residues. The germline V gene has CDR1 SGHVS and CDR2 FNYEAQ. V gave up 4 bases and J gave up 8 bases; unmatched junction bases: 8. This CDR3 is CASSSTQGGDSPLHF. CDR3 DNA sequence: TGTGCCAGCAGCTCAACCCAGGGGGGTGATTCACCCCTCCACTTT.

This clonotype appeared many times. This chain joins TRBV7-8 and TRBJ2-7; TRBD1 matches 7 bases. Unmatched junction bases numbered 7, after V lost 5 bases and J lost 6 bases. The CDR3 is 13 residues long. Germline CDR1 reads SGHVS; CDR2 reads FQNEAQ. The CDR3 DNA reads TGTGCCAGCAGCCTTACCCCAGGGGGCGAGCAGTACTTC. It translates to CASSLTPGGEQYF.

Only one count was recorded for this clonotype. V is TRBV19 and J is TRBJ2-2; a possible D gene is TRBD2 (6 bases). This CDR3 has 14 residues. The germline V and J ends were trimmed by 6 bases and 3 bases, with 11 bases remaining between them. Per the germline V gene, CDR1 is LNHDA and CDR2 is SQIVND (reference sequence). The CDR3 loop reads CASRGTEDTGELFF. The CDR3 coding sequence is TGTGCCAGTAGGGGGACTGAAGACACCGGGGAGCTGTTTTTT.

In nucleotides, the CDR3 is TGTGCCAGCAGGGCCGCCGGGACGGCGACCCAGTACTTC. Its translation is CASRAAGTATQYF. The chain employs TRBV25-1 and TRBJ2-5; D could derive from TRBD1 or TRBD2 (5 bases each). The CDR3 extends over 13 amino acids. V shed 6 bases and J shed 7 bases, with 15 bases lying between them. In germline, CDR1 is MGHDK, CDR2 SYGVNS.

This clonotype came up a few times. The chain is built from TRBV7-9 and TRBJ2-5; TRBD1 aligns across 8 bases. J lost 5 bases, V lost 4 bases, and 6 bases had no gene match. Looked up from germline, CDR1 is SEHNR and CDR2 is FQNEAQ (reference sequence). The CDR3 sequence is 14 residues long. This CDR3 is CASSSDRVSETQYF. The CDR3 coding sequence is TGTGCCAGCAGCTCGGACAGGGTCAGCGAGACCCAGTACTTC.

This clonotype was picked up many times. The chain employs TRBV11-2 and TRBJ1-2; D is unresolved. Germline values: CDR1 SGHAT, CDR2 FQNNGV. CDR3 length: 15 amino acids. Trimming took 0 bases from V and 6 from J, leaving 14 bases between them. As DNA, the CDR3 is TGTGCCAGCAGCTTAGATCTGAGAGGTTCTGATGGCTACACCTTC. As protein: CASSLDLRGSDGYTF.

The rearrangement links TRBV4-2 to TRBJ1-2, with 7 bases lining up with TRBD1. This CDR3 has 15 amino acids. Germline V CDR1 and CDR2: LGHNA, YNFKEQ. Losses at the gene ends were 0 bases for V and 8 bases for J; bases not matched to a gene: 9. The CDR3 is CASSQDPDREVGYTF. The CDR3 nucleotides read TGTGCCAGCAGCCAAGATCCCGACAGGGAGGTCGGCTACACCTTC.

This clonotype was seen ten or more times. This chain links TRBV7-2 with TRBJ1-4; D is perhaps TRBD1 (5 bases). The CDR3 runs to 15 residues. V was cut by 0 bases and J by 4 bases, with 9 bases left in between. Germline CDR1 and CDR2: SGHTA and FQGNSA. CDR3 in DNA: TGTGCCAGCAGCTTAGCAGCAGGGATTAATGAAAAACTGTTTTTT. This gives the protein CASSLAAGINEKLFF.

The chain carries TRBV19 and TRBJ1-5, with a possible D match to TRBD1 (5 bases). CDR1 and CDR2 (germline): LNHDA, SQIVND (reference sequence). The CDR3 is 15 amino acids. The CDR3 DNA is TGTGCTTCCCAATCTCAAATAGCGGGGGAGGAGACCCAGCATTTT. It yields the protein CASQSQIAGEETQHF. The variable domain in full, with the rest retrieved from reference TRBV19 and TRBJ1-5, is DGGITQSPKYLFRKEGQNVTLSCEQNLNHDAMYWYRQDPGQGLRLIYYSQIVNDFQKGDIAEGYSVSREKKESFPLTVTSAQKNPTAFYLCASQSQIAGEETQHFGDGTRLSIL.

There are many counts of this clonotype. The chain joins TRBV10-2 to TRBJ2-2; TRBD2 matches 12 bases. The CDR3 is 16 residues long. Per germline, CDR1 WSHSY and CDR2 SAAADI. After removal of 4 bases from V and 6 bases from J, the junction contained 6 bases not matched to a gene. Here the CDR3 DNA reads TGCGCCAGCAGTGCCCTGACTAGCGGGGGTGCCGGGGAGCTGTTTTTT. Amino acids: CASSALTSGGAGELFF.

This clonotype was counted at least ten times. The chain links TRBV19 to TRBJ2-5; TRBD1 matches at 11 bases. The CDR3 is 15 amino acids. Unmatched junction bases numbered 8, after V lost 6 bases and J lost 5 bases. CDR1 and CDR2 from the germline V gene are LNHDA and SQIVND (reference sequence). CDR3 loop: CASSRDRGFVETQYF. The CDR3, as DNA: TGTGCCAGTAGCCGGGACAGGGGGTTCGTGGAGACCCAGTACTTC.

This clonotype was counted ten times or more. CDR3 nucleotides: TGCGCCAGCAGCCAAGATGAAGGGCCTGGGGCCAACGTCCTGACTTTC. It codes for CASSQDEGPGANVLTF. The chain combines TRBV4-3 with TRBJ2-6; D unclear. The germline V gene has CDR1 LGHNA and CDR2 YSLEER. V gave up 0 bases and J gave up 2 bases, with 8 bases separating them. This CDR3 contains 16 residues.

This rearrangement joins TRBV2 to TRBJ2-7, with TRBD1 matching 9 bases. The CDR3 covers 14 residues. Germline CDR1 and CDR2: SNHLY and FYNNEI. Losses at the gene ends were 4 bases for V and 6 bases for J; bases not matched to a gene: 7. The chain's CDR3 is CASSVGQGVREQYF. In nucleotides, the CDR3 is TGTGCCAGCAGTGTGGGACAGGGAGTTCGCGAGCAGTACTTC.

This clonotype was seen ten or more times. CDR3: CASSDTDRISEQYF. As DNA, the CDR3 is TGTGCCAGCAGCGACACGGACAGGATCTCCGAGCAGTACTTC. The chain is built from TRBV7-9 and TRBJ2-7; 7 bases line up with TRBD1. CDR1 is SEHNR and CDR2 is FQNEAQ in the germline V gene (reference sequence). Germline trimming cut 5 bases from V and 6 bases from J; bases unmatched to any gene: 10. The CDR3 has 14 amino acids.